The TCR beta chain described here comes from a study of blood T cells in healthy people across ages. CDR3 size: 11 residues. Germline CDR1 and CDR2: ENHRY and SYGVKD. The germline V and J ends were trimmed by 4 bases and 8 bases, with 9 bases remaining between them. Together with a sample-barcoded 5' primer, a J-beta primer mix was included in a second PCR lasting roughly 6 to 12 cycles. TCRdb re-called the 5' RACE reads through MiXCR, storing one row per CDR3 protein. The sample yields 380,000 or so distinct CDR3 sequences, over 45% seen once. The J gene is TRBJ2-7, the V gene TRBV10-3, with D perhaps TRBD2 (6 bases). The receptor was derived from a man between 60 and 75 years old in good health. The sequencing sample was made of blood. The CDR3 region has the DNA TGTGCCATCAGTGGGACTACGAAGCAGTACTTC. Translating gives CAISGTTKQYF.